What follows describes a single T cell receptor (beta chain). Its antigen remains unidentified. A sample-barcoded 5' primer and a J-beta primer mix were used in a second PCR of roughly 6 to 11 cycles. Every molecule of cDNA carried a tag from a template-switch adaptor with 12 random nucleotides. In TCRdb, the 5' RACE reads were re-called with MiXCR into one record per CDR3 protein. Here the sample spans 1,500,000 or so distinct CDR3 sequences, 42% being singletons. The data originate from a study of blood T cells in healthy people across ages. Germline assignment: CDR1 SGDLS and CDR2 YYNGEE. This CDR3 is 18 amino acids long. Trimming removed 9 bases from V and 5 bases from J; junction bases left unmatched: 21. General study findings and limits: Calculation of diversity from one million T cells yielded estimates considered to be underestimates. The CMV status of each donor remained undetermined, and this could have confounded shifts in expanded clonotypes.

Every sample gave at least 5.5 micrograms of total RNA when it was extracted. V and J are TRBV9 and TRBJ2-3, with 10 positions matching TRBD2. What was sequenced was blood. This receptor was obtained from a woman under 30 in good health. The CDR3 here is CATHRPKPLAGVKDTQYF. In DNA form, the CDR3 reads TGTGCCACGCACCGCCCAAAGCCGCTAGCGGGAGTCAAAGATACGCAGTATTTT.